A single sample is the source of the 8 T cell receptor beta chains below, sequenced in a study of T cell repertoires in cytomegalovirus infection (dated by TCRdb to about 2019). The sequencer listed for this sample is Illumina HiSeq 1500. TCRdb reanalyzed the raw reads on its own, using fastp at Q25 for trimming and MiXCR for clone calling, and kept in-frame beta chains. Each record represents a unique CDR3 protein, reported with the most common genes and DNA among its rows. In all, the sample holds 250,000 or so distinct CDR3 sequences, and 10% to 15% of those were seen once. The top ten clones comprise 1.5% to 2% of the sample. Sample: PBMCs. The receptors were gathered from a human donor in good health (CMV status not recorded). Some clones in this sample may be carry-over from other donors' samples.

This clonotype was seen more than once but under ten times. V gene TRBV5-1 combines with J gene TRBJ2-2, with D uncertain. The germline V gene has CDR1 SGHRS and CDR2 YFSETQ. Trimming removed 7 bases at V and 1 base at J, with 11 bases between. The CDR3 contains 14 residues. The CDR3 region is CASWSGGNTGELFF. The CDR3 nucleotides are TGCGCCAGCTGGTCCGGCGGGAACACCGGGGAGCTGTTTTTT. Full variable domain (rest looked up from reference TRBV5-1 and TRBJ2-2): KAGVTQTPRYLIKTRGQQVTLSCSPISGHRSVSWYQQTPGQGLQFLFEYFSETQRNKGNFPGRFSGRQFSNSRSEMNVSTLELGDSALYLCASWSGGNTGELFFGEGSRLTVL.

The rearrangement uses TRBV2 and TRBJ1-1, with D possibly TRBD1 on 5 matching bases. CDR3 size: 13 residues. V lost 6 bases, J lost 1 base, and 9 bases lay in between. Germline V gene data show CDR1 as SNHLY and CDR2 as FYNNEI. CDR3 residues: CASRLGQNTEAFF. DNA for the CDR3: TGTGCCAGCAGACTCGGACAGAACACTGAAGCTTTCTTT.

This clonotype was seen a few times. The chain is built from TRBV19 and TRBJ2-2, with D perhaps matching TRBD1 (5 bases). CDR3 size: 15 residues. V lost 5 bases and J 1 base, leaving 11 bases between the germline ends. Germline CDR1 is LNHDA and CDR2 is SQIVND (reference sequence). CDR3 sequence (DNA): TGTGCCAGTAGTTCTAGGGGCCTGAACACCGGGGAGCTGTTTTTT. Its translation: CASSSRGLNTGELFF. The variable domain in full, with the rest retrieved from reference TRBV19 and TRBJ2-2, is DGGITQSPKYLFRKEGQNVTLSCEQNLNHDAMYWYRQDPGQGLRLIYYSQIVNDFQKGDIAEGYSVSREKKESFPLTVTSAQKNPTAFYLCASSSRGLNTGELFFGEGSRLTVL.

This clonotype came up many times. The rearrangement joins TRBV12-5 to TRBJ1-1, with D unclear. Germline CDR1 and CDR2: LGHNT and FRNRAP. There are 14 residues in the CDR3. The V end lost 3 bases, the J end lost 1 base, and 9 bases lay between the germline ends. CDR3 sequence reads: CASGLSAGNTEAFF. The CDR3 bases are TGTGCTAGTGGTTTAAGTGCCGGGAACACTGAAGCTTTCTTT. The whole variable domain, remainder taken from reference TRBV12-5 and TRBJ1-1, is DARVTQTPRHKVTEMGQEVTMRCQPILGHNTVFWYRQTMMQGLELLAYFRNRAPLDDSGMPKDRFSAEMPDATLATLKIQPSEPRDSAVYFCASGLSAGNTEAFFGQGTRLTVV.

A note on this clonotype: This may be a read error: a much more frequent sequence differs by one nucleotide. V and J are TRBV6-2 or TRBV6-3 and TRBJ2-4; 7 bases are shared with TRBD2. Per the germline V gene, CDR1 is MNHEY and CDR2 is SVGEGT. The junction had 8 bases not matched to a gene; V was cut back by 7 bases and J by 2 bases. This CDR3 region has 15 residues. DNA of the CDR3: TGTGCCAGCACCGAGCTGGGGGGGACCAAAAACATTCAGTACTTC. Amino acids: CASTELGGTKNIQYF.

In this sample, this clonotype turned up many times. Possible read error: a much larger clone is one base away. The chain joins TRBV11-3 to TRBJ2-2, with D uncertain. The V gene's germline CDR1 is SGHNT and CDR2 YENEEA. Trimming shortened V by 5 bases and J by 0 bases, and 7 bases separated the two germline ends. CDR3 length: 14 amino acids. The CDR3 bases are TGTGCCAGCAGCCGGACGGCGAACACCGGGGAGCTGTTTTTT. Translating it yields CASSRTANTGELFF.

The chain couples TRBV28 to TRBJ1-1, with D perhaps TRBD1 (5 bases). This CDR3 is built from 15 residues. Germline V gene lookup returns CDR1 MDHEN and CDR2 SYDVKM. V gave up 8 bases and J gave up 5 bases, with 21 bases separating them. The DNA for the CDR3 is TGTGCCAGCCGCTTACCCGGCGGAGGGGTAACTGAAGCTTTCTTT. It specifies CASRLPGGGVTEAFF.

This clonotype has ten or more counts. The chain couples TRBV7-7 to TRBJ1-2; the match to TRBD1 covers 7 bases. Germline V CDR1 and CDR2: SSHAT, FNYEAQ (reference sequence). V lost 5 bases and J lost 1; bases outside the gene matches: 7. This CDR3 has 15 residues. CDR3 DNA sequence: TGTGCCAGCAGCCCGGGGACAGCCAATAACTATGGCTACACCTTC. This codes for CASSPGTANNYGYTF.